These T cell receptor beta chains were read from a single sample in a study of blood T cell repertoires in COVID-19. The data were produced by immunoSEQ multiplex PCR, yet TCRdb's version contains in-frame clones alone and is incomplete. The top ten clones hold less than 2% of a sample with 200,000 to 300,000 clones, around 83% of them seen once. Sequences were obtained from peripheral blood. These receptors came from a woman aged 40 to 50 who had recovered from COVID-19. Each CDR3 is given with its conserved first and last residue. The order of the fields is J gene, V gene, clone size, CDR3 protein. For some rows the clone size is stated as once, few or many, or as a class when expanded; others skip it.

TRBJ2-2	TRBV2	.	CASGPMRQRLSNTGELFF
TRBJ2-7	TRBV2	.	CASSSGGASYEQYF
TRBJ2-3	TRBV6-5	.	CASSYSPSGITDTQYF
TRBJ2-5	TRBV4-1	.	CASSQVSSLMETQYF
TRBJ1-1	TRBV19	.	CASKRTGAARDNTEAFF
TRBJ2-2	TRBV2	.	CASSVQSNTGELFF
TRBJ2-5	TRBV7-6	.	CASSLGQGAGETQYF
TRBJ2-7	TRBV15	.	CATSRDSRTGYEQYF
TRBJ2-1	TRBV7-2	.	CASSLGLGGYNEQFF
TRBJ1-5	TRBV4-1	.	CASSQGTGISNQPRHF
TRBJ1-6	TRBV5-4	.	CASSLAGQGANSPLHF
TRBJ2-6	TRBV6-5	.	CASSEFLGSANVLTF
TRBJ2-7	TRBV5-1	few	CASSPRLAGSYEQYF
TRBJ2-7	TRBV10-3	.	CAISEERNYEQYF
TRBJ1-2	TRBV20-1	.	CSASKGDGYTF
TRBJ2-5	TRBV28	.	CASSGHPVETQYF
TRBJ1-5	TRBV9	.	CASSVRGNQPQHF
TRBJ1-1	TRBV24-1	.	CATSDGQNTEAFF